This passage covers 8 T cell receptor beta chains from one sample sequenced in a study of blood T cell repertoires in COVID-19. The table came from immunoSEQ multiplex PCR; TCRdb's copy has only in-frame clones and leaves some out. The repertoire holds 200,000 to 300,000 clones, with 85% to 95% as singletons. Source material: peripheral blood. Receptors originate from a man under 40 with COVID-19, enrolled during active disease.

The J gene is TRBJ1-1, the V gene TRBV5-1; 9 nucleotides align to TRBD1. V lost 4 bases and J lost 3; bases outside the gene matches: 16. CDR1 and CDR2 (germline): SGHRS, YFSETQ. This CDR3 comprises 18 residues. The CDR3, as DNA: TGCGCCAGCAGCGCCATACAGGGGGCGGTCTATTTTGACACTGAAGCTTTCTTT. Its protein product is CASSAIQGAVYFDTEAFF.

The sample holds a few counts of this clone. The chain couples TRBV14 to TRBJ2-3, with D tentatively TRBD2 (7 bases). Germline assignment: CDR1 SGHDN and CDR2 FVKESK. V gave up 8 bases and J gave up 2 bases, with 20 bases separating them. This CDR3 has 16 amino acids. CDR3: CASSNGRGRYTDTQYF. The CDR3, as DNA: TGTGCCAGCTCTAATGGGCGGGGGCGCTACACAGATACGCAGTATTTT.

In nucleotides, the CDR3 is TGTGCCAGTAGAAAGTCTAGCGGGGGGGCGATAGATACGCAGTATTTT. This encodes CASRKSSGGAIDTQYF. J is TRBJ2-3 and V is TRBV19, with 12 bases aligning to TRBD2. Germline lookup yields CDR1 LNHDA and CDR2 SQIVND (reference sequence). V gave up 6 bases and J gave up 5 bases; unmatched junction bases: 9. The CDR3 totals 16 residues.

This clone was counted once. The chain joins TRBV19 to TRBJ1-3; 12 nucleotides line up with TRBD1. The CDR3 is 19 amino acids. Germline V gene sequence: CDR1 LNHDA, CDR2 SQIVND (reference sequence). V trimming: 3 bases; J trimming: 4 bases; junction bases outside the gene matches: 13. CDR3 loop: CASSILSGTGGSGGNTIYF. The CDR3 bases are TGTGCCAGTAGTATCCTCTCCGGGACAGGGGGCTCGGGAGGAAACACCATATATTTT. The full variable domain, completed using reference TRBV19 and TRBJ1-3, is DGGITQSPKYLFRKEGQNVTLSCEQNLNHDAMYWYRQDPGQGLRLIYYSQIVNDFQKGDIAEGYSVSREKKESFPLTVTSAQKNPTAFYLCASSILSGTGGSGGNTIYFGEGSWLTVV.

V is TRBV6-5 and J is TRBJ1-5; 7 nucleotides align to TRBD1. The CDR3 covers 15 residues. V lost 8 bases to trimming and J lost 5 bases; unmatched junction nucleotides: 12. Germline V gene lookup returns CDR1 MNHEY and CDR2 SVGAGI. The CDR3 loop reads CASRRGDSPYQPQHF. The CDR3 nucleotides read TGTGCCAGCCGCAGGGGGGACAGTCCCTATCAGCCCCAGCATTTT.

Points on this clone: This sample includes further DNA sequences coding for the same CDR3. The genes are TRBV27 and TRBJ1-2; a possible D gene is TRBD1 (6 bases). V shed 3 bases and J shed 8 bases, with 13 bases lying between them. From germline, CDR1 is MNHEY and CDR2 SMNVEV (reference sequence). The CDR3 loop spans 13 amino acids. CDR3 sequence: CASSFRGALGYTF. The CDR3 DNA reads as TGTGCCAGCAGTTTCCGGGGGGCGCTAGGCTACACCTTC.

CDR3 DNA: TGCGCCAGCAGATCCGGGACAGGGAGCTATGCAACTAATGAAAAACTGTTTTTT. Its protein is CASRSGTGSYATNEKLFF. The J gene is TRBJ1-4, the V gene TRBV5-1; 9 positions match TRBD1. There are 18 residues in the CDR3. Germline CDR1 and CDR2: SGHRS and YFSETQ. V shed 5 bases and J 0 bases; nucleotides not matched to a gene: 11. The whole variable domain, filled in from reference TRBV5-1 and TRBJ1-4, reads KAGVTQTPRYLIKTRGQQVTLSCSPISGHRSVSWYQQTPGQGLQFLFEYFSETQRNKGNFPGRFSGRQFSNSRSEMNVSTLELGDSALYLCASRSGTGSYATNEKLFFGSGTQLSVL.

J is TRBJ2-1 and V is TRBV5-6, with D maybe TRBD2 (5 bases). CDR1 is SGHDT, CDR2 YYEEEE, per germline. The CDR3 consists of 16 residues. Trimming cost V 5 bases and J 4 bases, with 19 bases left between them. The CDR3 sequence is CASSMGAINLYNEQFF. The CDR3 DNA follows: TGTGCCAGCAGTATGGGAGCTATTAACCTTTACAATGAGCAGTTCTTC.